This T cell receptor (beta chain) was recorded in a study of chemoradiotherapy in HPV16-positive cancers. Notes on the study in general: HPV-responsive T-cell expansion during chemoradiotherapy was linked to improved recurrence-free survival in HPV16-positive patients. Candidate HPV-specific clones and E7-related TCR motifs grew in tumor during treatment.

Comment on this clone: What it binds is not known.

Germline V gene sequence: CDR1 SGHTA, CDR2 FQGNSA. The CDR3 totals 14 residues. Trimming removed 5 bases from V and 5 bases from J, with 12 bases in between. TCRdb's table, derived via immunoSEQ multiplex PCR, lists solely in-frame clones and lacks some. Among approximately 12,000 clones listed, 72% were seen once. The receptor's source is a human donor with HPV-associated anogenital cancer. The chain combines TRBV7-2 with TRBJ1-4; D is undetermined. Sample collection was performed from a patient who underwent chemoradiotherapy. The CDR3 region has the DNA TGTGCCAGCAGCGCATCGGACTACAATGAAAAACTGTTTTTT. As protein: CASSASDYNEKLFF.